The 22 T cell receptor beta chains reported below all come from one sample, sequenced in a study of T cells in narcolepsy. The method was immunoSEQ multiplex PCR; TCRdb's version includes in-frame clones alone and lacks a portion of them. The table has roughly 25,000 clones, almost 85% seen once. Specimen: memory (CD45RA-) CD4+ T cells from blood. The receptors here all came from a human donor in good health.

The rearrangement joins TRBV2 to TRBJ2-1, with 12 bases that match TRBD1. This CDR3 contains 14 residues. The germline V gene encodes CDR1 SNHLY and CDR2 FYNNEI. The trim removed 7 bases at V and 8 bases at J, leaving 6 bases unmatched. CDR3 sequence reads: CASKRGQGADEQFF. CDR3 sequence (DNA): TGTGCCAGCAAAAGGGGACAGGGGGCCGATGAGCAGTTCTTC.

The V call is TRBV19, the J call TRBJ2-1, with 8 bases identical to TRBD2. The trim removed 4 bases at V and 0 bases at J, leaving 5 bases unmatched. The germline V gene encodes CDR1 LNHDA and CDR2 SQIVND (reference sequence). The CDR3 extends over 16 amino acids. CDR3 loop: CASSTRAGGSYNEQFF. CDR3 coding DNA: TGTGCCAGTAGTACCCGCGCGGGGGGCTCCTACAATGAGCAGTTCTTC.

The chain is built from TRBV29-1 and TRBJ2-4, with D possibly being TRBD2 (5 bases). In germline, CDR1 is SQVTM, CDR2 ANQGSEA. The ends were cut back, 5 bases at V and 1 base at J, with 9 bases in the middle. This CDR3 region has 13 residues. CDR3 in amino acids: CSVRGQAKNIQYF. The CDR3 DNA sequence: TGCAGCGTTCGGGGTCAGGCCAAAAACATTCAGTACTTC. Full variable domain (missing parts from reference TRBV29-1 and TRBJ2-4): SAVISQKPSRDICQRGTSLTIQCQVDSQVTMMFWYRQQPGQSLTLIATANQGSEATYESGFVIDKFPISRPNLTFSTLTVSNMSPEDSSIYLCSVRGQAKNIQYFGAGTRLSVL.

The rearrangement joins TRBV6-4 to TRBJ1-2; 7 bases map to TRBD1. The CDR3 consists of 13 residues. J lost 8 bases, V lost 0 bases, and 3 bases had no gene match. Germline CDR1 reads MRHNA; CDR2 reads SNTAGT. The CDR3 spells CASSDSTGSGYTF. The CDR3 region has the DNA TGTGCCAGCAGTGACTCGACAGGGAGCGGCTACACCTTC.

This chain joins TRBV6-5 and TRBJ1-4, with 8 bases matching TRBD1. V trimming: 6 bases; J trimming: 10 bases; junction bases outside the gene matches: 7. Germline V CDR1 and CDR2: MNHEY, SVGAGI. The CDR3 has 13 residues. This chain's CDR3 is CASRDPGQAKLFF. As DNA, the CDR3 is TGTGCCAGCAGGGACCCGGGACAGGCAAAACTGTTTTTT.

The chain joins TRBV7-8 to TRBJ2-5; 8 bases are a match to TRBD2. Per the germline V gene, CDR1 is SGHVS and CDR2 is FQNEAQ. CDR3 length: 17 residues. V trimming: 5 bases; J trimming: 3 bases; junction bases outside the gene matches: 14. CDR3 loop: CASSPRGGPKEKETQYF. CDR3 DNA: TGTGCCAGCAGCCCCCGGGGGGGGCCCAAGGAAAAAGAGACCCAGTACTTC.

This clone was observed a single time. This sequence joins TRBV5-5 and TRBJ2-6; D unresolved. This CDR3 is built from 13 residues. Trimming removed 0 bases from V and 4 bases from J, with 2 bases in between. Per germline, CDR1 SGHKS and CDR2 YYEKEE (reference sequence). CDR3 loop: CASSLAGANVLTF. The CDR3 region has the DNA TGTGCCAGCAGCTTGGCCGGGGCCAACGTCCTGACTTTC.

This rearrangement joins TRBV10-3 to TRBJ2-7; no definite D call. The V end lost 2 bases, the J end lost 8 bases, and 10 bases lay between the germline ends. Germline V gives CDR1 ENHRY, CDR2 SYGVKD. This CDR3 has 12 amino acids. Here the CDR3 reads CAISEVSSQQYF. For the CDR3, the DNA is TGTGCCATCAGTGAGGTGAGCTCTCAGCAGTACTTC.

The chain employs TRBV28 and TRBJ2-3; a weak D match, TRBD2 (5 bases). Germline V gene sequence: CDR1 MDHEN, CDR2 SYDVKM. There are 15 residues in the CDR3. V lost 6 bases, J lost 4 bases, and 17 bases lay in between. CDR3 amino acids: CASSLSRAEADTQYF. CDR3 coding DNA: TGTGCCAGCAGCCTCTCGCGGGCCGAGGCAGATACGCAGTATTTT. The variable domain in full, with the rest retrieved from reference TRBV28 and TRBJ2-3, is DVKVTQSSRYLVKRTGEKVFLECVQDMDHENMFWYRQDPGLGLRLIYFSYDVKMKEKGDIPEGYSVSREKKERFSLILESASTNQTSMYLCASSLSRAEADTQYFGPGTRLTVL.

This chain connects TRBV27 to TRBJ2-3; tentative D call: TRBD2 (6 bases). CDR3 size: 16 residues. Between the trimmed V and J ends, which lost 5 bases and 2 bases, there was a span of 17 bases. From germline, CDR1 is MNHEY and CDR2 SMNVEV (reference sequence). The CDR3 is CASSPRLVMYTDTQYF. Written as DNA, the CDR3 is TGTGCCAGCAGTCCACGACTAGTAATGTACACAGATACGCAGTATTTT.

This chain uses TRBV23-1 with TRBJ1-4; 11 bases are shared with TRBD1. TRBV23-1 qualifies as an ORF whose function is uncertain. V shed 10 bases, J shed 7 bases, and the junction held 11 bases outside the gene matches. This CDR3 is 15 amino acids long. CDR3 region: CAKGQGALASEKLFF. CDR3 DNA sequence: TGCGCCAAAGGACAGGGGGCTCTTGCTTCTGAAAAACTGTTTTTT.

The rearrangement links TRBV11-2 to TRBJ2-2, with 8 bases that match TRBD2. Germline assignment: CDR1 SGHAT and CDR2 FQNNGV. V lost 0 bases to trimming and J lost 5 bases; unmatched junction nucleotides: 2. CDR3 length: 15 amino acids. Here the CDR3 reads CASSLETGGTGELFF. The CDR3 nucleotides read TGTGCCAGCAGCTTAGAGACGGGGGGGACCGGGGAGCTGTTTTTT.

V is TRBV5-6 and J is TRBJ1-1; unclear D gene. The CDR3 runs 14 residues. Germline V lookup: CDR1 SGHDT, CDR2 YYEEEE. Trimming pared 4 bases from V and 5 bases from J, leaving 15 bases between. The CDR3 sequence is CASSRPHGATEAFF. CDR3 nucleotides: TGTGCCAGCAGCCGTCCCCACGGTGCAACTGAAGCTTTCTTT. Supplemented by reference TRBV5-6 and TRBJ1-1, the full variable domain reads DAGVTQSPTHLIKTRGQQVTLRCSPKSGHDTVSWYQQALGQGPQFIFQYYEEEERQRGNFPDRFSGHQFPNYSSELNVNALLLGDSALYLCASSRPHGATEAFFGQGTRLTVV.

V is TRBV29-1 and J is TRBJ2-5; TRBD2 is a possible D gene (5 bases). V was cut by 3 bases and J by 1 base, with 6 bases left in between. The length of the CDR3 is 12 residues. Per the germline V gene, CDR1 is SQVTM and CDR2 is ANQGSEA. The CDR3 is CSVEGSQETQYF. The CDR3 nucleotides are TGCAGCGTTGAGGGGAGCCAAGAGACCCAGTACTTC.

The chain combines TRBV7-2 with TRBJ2-5; D is unresolved. Germline V gene lookup returns CDR1 SGHTA and CDR2 FQGNSA. V lost 3 bases and J lost 5, with 13 bases in between. CDR3 length: 14 residues. CDR3 DNA sequence: TGTGCCAGCAGCTTCGCTAGTCGAGTGGAGACCCAGTACTTC. This encodes CASSFASRVETQYF.

The chain joins TRBV6-1 to TRBJ1-5; D remains ambiguous. The length of the CDR3 is 11 residues. Per the germline V gene, CDR1 is MNHNS and CDR2 is SASEGT. The germline V and J ends were trimmed by 2 bases and 8 bases, with 4 bases remaining between them. The CDR3 bases are TGTGCCAGCAGTGAAATGAAGCCCCAGCATTTT. Its translation: CASSEMKPQHF.

The V and J genes are TRBV5-4 and TRBJ2-5, with D possibly matching TRBD2 (6 bases). The CDR3 contains 13 residues. V lost 7 bases to trimming and J lost 2 bases, with 12 bases between them. The germline CDR1 and CDR2 sequences are SGHNT and YYREEE (reference sequence). The CDR3 region is CASRETGQETQYF. As DNA, the CDR3 is TGTGCCAGCCGGGAGACGGGGCAAGAGACCCAGTACTTC.

The chain carries TRBV6-1 and TRBJ1-5; 7 bases fit TRBD1. Trimming cost V 7 bases and J 3 bases; bases outside gene matches: 6. The CDR3 extends over 14 amino acids. Germline loops: CDR1 MNHNS, CDR2 SASEGT. The CDR3 DNA sequence: TGTGCCAGCAATCGAGGGACAGTCAATCAGCCCCAGCATTTT. It is translated as CASNRGTVNQPQHF.

A single count supports this clone. The genes are TRBV12-5 and TRBJ1-1; 11 nucleotides match TRBD1. V was pared by 6 bases and J by 4 bases, with 10 bases of the junction left unmatched. This CDR3 is built from 16 residues. CDR1 and CDR2 (germline): LGHNT, FRNRAP. In DNA form, the CDR3 reads TGTGCTAGTGGCTCGGGACAGGGGGAGTGGATCACTGAAGCTTTCTTT. Encoded protein: CASGSGQGEWITEAFF.

The chain links TRBV28 to TRBJ1-6; possible D gene TRBD1, 6 bases. There are 16 residues in the CDR3. Germline CDR1 is MDHEN and CDR2 is SYDVKM. Trimming stripped 5 bases from V and 2 bases from J, with 13 bases between. This CDR3 reads CASSTQTGTYNSPLHF. CDR3 bases: TGTGCCAGCAGTACGCAAACAGGGACCTATAATTCACCCCTCCACTTT.

On this clone: At one end the junction does not follow the germline gene, possibly because of a read error. V gene TRBV5-8 combines with J gene TRBJ2-5; D is unresolved. Germline V gives CDR1 SGHTS, CDR2 YDEGEE. CDR3 length: 12 residues. The CDR3 spells CASRLGPETQYF. The CDR3 nucleotides are TGTGCCAGCAGATTGGGCCCAGAGACCCAGTACTTC. Complete variable domain (other parts from reference TRBV5-8 and TRBJ2-5): EAGVTQSPTHLIKTRGQQATLRCSPISGHTSVYWYQQALGLGLQFLLWYDEGEERNRGNFPPRFSGRQFPNYSSELNVNALELEDSALYLCASRLGPETQYFGPGTRLLVL.

V and J are TRBV2 and TRBJ2-7; no reliable D call. The germline V and J ends were trimmed by 4 bases and 6 bases, with 13 bases remaining between them. The CDR3 sequence is 13 residues long. Germline CDR1 and CDR2: SNHLY and FYNNEI. DNA for the CDR3: TGTGCCAGCAGTGTCCAACCCTTCTCCGAGCAGTACTTC. Protein product: CASSVQPFSEQYF.